What follows describes a single TCR beta chain. The assay was immunoSEQ multiplex PCR, and TCRdb's table has in-frame clones only and misses some. The sample has under 60,000 clones, approximately 87% seen once. The sample is drawn from a study of blood T cell repertoires in COVID-19. About the research overall: COVID-19 samples from acute and convalescent phases originated in the United States, Italy and Spain. T cells, B-cell-depleted T cells, or PBMCs provided the cDNA or gDNA that served as material.

The source material was peripheral blood. This TCR was sampled from a human donor in a cohort sampled during active COVID-19.

CDR3 sequence reads: CASRRGTTYEQYF. CDR3 DNA: TGTGCCAGCAGGCGGGGGACGACCTACGAGCAGTACTTC. The V call is TRBV6-6, the J call TRBJ2-7, with 7 bases matching TRBD2. The trim removed 6 bases at V and 2 bases at J, leaving 4 bases unmatched. The CDR3 spans 13 residues. CDR1 MNHNY and CDR2 SVGAGI come from the germline V gene (reference sequence).